One and the same sample provided the 18 T cell receptor beta chains below, sequenced in a study of T-cell reconstitution after alpha-beta-depleted transplantation in children. Unique molecular identifiers were used in preparing the TCRbeta library. One entry per CDR3 protein, called by TCRdb with MiXCR from the PCR reads. The sample yields hundreds of thousands of distinct CDR3 sequences, about a sixth seen once. Sequencing was performed on PBMCs from the stem cell graft donor, taken from the stem cell graft. These receptors all stem from a human donor who donated a stem cell graft to a child with acute lymphoblastic leukemia.

This clonotype was picked up a small number of times. V and J are TRBV12-3 or TRBV12-4 and TRBJ2-5; 8 positions agree with TRBD1. The CDR3 is 15 residues long. The V and J ends lost 6 bases and 4 bases, in that order; junction bases with no gene match: 10. The CDR3 DNA sequence: TGTGCCAGCAGCCGGACAGGGATCATGGGAGAGACCCAGTACTTC. This gives the protein CASSRTGIMGETQYF.

Comment on this clonotype: At one end the junction does not follow the germline gene, possibly because of a read error. The chain links TRBV7-3 to TRBJ2-3; 9 nucleotides match TRBD2. Germline V gene sequence: CDR1 SGHTA, CDR2 FQGTGA. The CDR3 spans 16 residues. The CDR3 loop is CGSSLGSGSLIDTQYF. The CDR3 nucleotides are TGTGGCAGCAGCCTGGGTAGCGGGAGTTTGATAGATACGCAGTATTTT.

This clonotype has a handful of counts. The chain recombines TRBV12-5 with TRBJ1-1; a weak D match, TRBD1 (6 bases). Trimming pared 4 bases from V and 4 bases from J, leaving 28 bases between. The CDR3 spans 19 residues. Germline values: CDR1 LGHNT, CDR2 FRNRAP. The CDR3 sequence is CASGSLPVILGGPGTEAFF. CDR3 in DNA: TGTGCTAGTGGTTCTCTCCCCGTAATTCTGGGGGGCCCAGGCACTGAAGCTTTCTTT.

The chain employs TRBV20-1 and TRBJ1-5; TRBD1 is a possible D gene (5 bases). This CDR3 has 15 residues. V lost 3 bases to trimming and J lost 3 bases, with 15 bases between them. Germline V lookup: CDR1 DFQATT, CDR2 SNEGSKA (reference sequence). The DNA for the CDR3 is TGCAGTGCTAGCTCTCGGAGACAGAACAATCAGCCCCAGCATTTT. This encodes CSASSRRQNNQPQHF.

The CDR3 region has the DNA TGTGCCAGCAGCTTAGAAGGGGGCGCCAACACTGAAGCTTTCTTT. As protein: CASSLEGGANTEAFF. The chain couples TRBV11-2 to TRBJ1-1; 7 nucleotides align to TRBD1. Germline V gene data show CDR1 as SGHAT and CDR2 as FQNNGV. This CDR3 has 15 amino acids. V gave up 0 bases and J gave up 2 bases; unmatched junction bases: 3.

This clonotype appeared many times. The V gene is TRBV7-9, the J gene TRBJ1-1, with D perhaps matching TRBD1 (6 bases). Trimming removed 4 bases at V and 0 bases at J, with 12 bases between. From germline, CDR1 is SEHNR and CDR2 FQNEAQ (reference sequence). The CDR3 runs to 15 residues. The chain's CDR3 is CASSSPQGMNTEAFF. CDR3 coding DNA: TGTGCCAGCAGCTCCCCCCAGGGGATGAACACTGAAGCTTTCTTT.

In its sample, this clonotype was seen a few times. The chain employs TRBV20-1 and TRBJ2-1, with 9 bases lining up with TRBD2. The CDR3 extends over 13 amino acids. The trim removed 6 bases at V and 6 bases at J, leaving 6 bases unmatched. Germline assignment: CDR1 DFQATT and CDR2 SNEGSKA (reference sequence). The CDR3, as DNA: TGCAGTGCCCTAGCGGGAATTCCCAATGAGCAGTTCTTC. It is translated as CSALAGIPNEQFF.

This clonotype has more than one count but fewer than ten. The chain has TRBV25-1 and TRBJ2-5; D is undetermined. V lost 3 bases and J 10 bases, leaving 15 bases between the germline ends. The CDR3 has 13 residues. Germline-derived CDR1 and CDR2 are MGHDK and SYGVNS. The DNA of the CDR3 is TGTGCCAGCAGTGACAGTAGTCCAGGTCTCCAGTACTTC. Its translation is CASSDSSPGLQYF. Full variable domain (rest looked up from reference TRBV25-1 and TRBJ2-5): EADIYQTPRYLVIGTGKKITLECSQTMGHDKMYWYQQDPGMELHLIHYSYGVNSTEKGDLSSESTVSRIRTEHFPLTLESARPSHTSQYLCASSDSSPGLQYFGPGTRLLVL.

The V gene is TRBV15, the J gene TRBJ2-2, with D tentatively TRBD1 (5 bases). Trimming removed 1 base from V and 3 bases from J, with 18 bases in between. The germline V gene has CDR1 LNHNV and CDR2 YYDKDF (reference sequence). This CDR3 spans 18 amino acids. The CDR3 DNA reads TGTGCCACCAGCAGAGGAGGATGGCAGGGATCGGACACCGGGGAGCTGTTTTTT. This gives the protein CATSRGGWQGSDTGELFF.

This clonotype has a handful of counts. The chain joins TRBV20-1 to TRBJ1-3; tentative D call: TRBD1 (5 bases). This CDR3 comprises 14 residues. V was pared by 0 bases and J by 3 bases, with 9 bases between. Germline values: CDR1 DFQATT, CDR2 SNEGSKA (reference sequence). The CDR3 DNA follows: TGCAGTGCTAGAGACCCGGGGGATGGAAACACCATATATTTT. Amino acids: CSARDPGDGNTIYF.

The V call is TRBV29-1, the J call TRBJ2-1; TRBD2 agrees at 8 bases. The CDR3 extends over 14 amino acids. CDR1 and CDR2 (germline): SQVTM, ANQGSEA. The V segment lost 7 bases and the J segment 7 bases; nucleotides outside the gene matches: 12. The CDR3 nucleotides read TGCAGCGGCCATCCGGGACTAGGGGGGAATGAGCAGTTCTTC. This gives the protein CSGHPGLGGNEQFF.

In this sample, this clonotype turned up a few times. The CDR3, as DNA: TGTGCCAGCAGTTCGAGGGACTTCCGGAGAACCCAGTACTTC. Its protein product is CASSSRDFRRTQYF. This chain links TRBV6-5 with TRBJ2-5; D might be TRBD2 (6 bases). This CDR3 has 14 amino acids. Trimming shortened V by 4 bases and J by 8 bases, and 17 bases separated the two germline ends. CDR1 is MNHEY, CDR2 SVGAGI, per germline.

This rearrangement joins TRBV29-1 to TRBJ2-1; no reliable D call. The CDR3 covers 15 residues. V dropped 1 base and J dropped 5 bases, with 15 bases sitting between them. In germline, CDR1 is SQVTM, CDR2 ANQGSEA. The CDR3 loop reads CSVEGGEGFDNEQFF. CDR3 in DNA: TGCAGCGTTGAAGGGGGTGAAGGTTTTGACAATGAGCAGTTCTTC.

Written as DNA, the CDR3 is TGCAGCGTAGCTAGCGGGATAAGCTCCTACAATGAGCAGTTCTTC. This codes for CSVASGISSYNEQFF. The rearrangement uses TRBV29-1 and TRBJ2-1; TRBD2 matches 9 bases. Losses at the gene ends were 6 bases for V and 0 bases for J; bases not matched to a gene: 6. The CDR3 has 15 amino acids. Germline CDR1 reads SQVTM; CDR2 reads ANQGSEA.

The chain recombines TRBV5-1 with TRBJ2-3, with D possibly matching TRBD2 (6 bases). Looked up from germline, CDR1 is SGHRS and CDR2 is YFSETQ. The CDR3 is made up of 18 amino acids. V lost 4 bases to trimming and J lost 0 bases, with 21 bases between them. The CDR3 DNA reads TGCGCCAGCAGCCCCGGATATCTTAGCGGAGCTAGCACAGATACGCAGTATTTT. Protein product: CASSPGYLSGASTDTQYF.

J is TRBJ2-1 and V is TRBV12-3 or TRBV12-4, with unresolved D. V lost 0 bases, J lost 6 bases, and 9 bases lay in between. This CDR3 region has 14 residues. In nucleotides, the CDR3 is TGTGCCAGCAGTTTAGCGGCCTCTAGCAATGAGCAGTTCTTC. Translating it yields CASSLAASSNEQFF.

The sample holds many counts of this clonotype. The genes are TRBV12-3 or TRBV12-4 and TRBJ2-3; D not resolved. Deletions cut 3 bases from V and 6 bases from J, with 4 bases between. This CDR3 region has 11 residues. Here the CDR3 reads CASSFSDTQYF. DNA of the CDR3: TGTGCCAGCAGTTTCTCCGATACGCAGTATTTT.

This clonotype has a count of ten or more. This rearrangement joins TRBV29-1 to TRBJ1-5, with TRBD1 identical over 7 bases. The trim removed 6 bases at V and 4 bases at J, leaving 6 bases unmatched. The CDR3 extends over 13 amino acids. Germline values: CDR1 SQVTM, CDR2 ANQGSEA. CDR3 DNA sequence: TGCAGCGTCCGGGACAGCCGAAATCAGCCCCAGCATTTT. It specifies CSVRDSRNQPQHF. The entire variable domain, with the rest obtained from reference TRBV29-1 and TRBJ1-5, is as follows: SAVISQKPSRDICQRGTSLTIQCQVDSQVTMMFWYRQQPGQSLTLIATANQGSEATYESGFVIDKFPISRPNLTFSTLTVSNMSPEDSSIYLCSVRDSRNQPQHFGDGTRLSIL.